Listed below are T cell receptor beta chains from one sample, sequenced in a study of T-cell reconstitution after alpha-beta-depleted transplantation in children. TCRdb reprocessed the PCR reads with MiXCR, giving one entry per CDR3 protein. The sample has some 300,000 distinct CDR3 sequences, roughly a tenth seen once; the top ten hold approximately 7.6%. This material consisted of PBMCs, taken before TCRalphabeta/CD19-depleted stem cell transplant. The source of these receptors is a boy under two years old with acute myeloid leukemia, due to receive a stem cell transplant. Each CDR3 is given with its conserved first and last residue. D genes are given only for firm matches. Expanded clones get a size class; other rows say once, few or many, or leave the size out.

d_gene	j_gene	abundance	v_gene	CDR3nt	CDR3aa
.	TRBJ2-7	.	TRBV28	TGTGCCAGCAGTTTCGCCCTAGCGAATTCCTACGAGCAGTACTTC	CASSFALANSYEQYF
.	TRBJ2-6	many	TRBV13	TGTGCCAGCAGCCGCCTAGCAGGGTCCGGGGCCAACGTCCTGACTTTC	CASSRLAGSGANVLTF
.	TRBJ1-2	.	TRBV20-1	TGCAGTGCTAGGGAAGGGGTTCGGGGAATGATCTATGGCTACACCTTC	CSAREGVRGMIYGYTF
TRBD1	TRBJ1-1	many	TRBV7-2	TGTGCCAGCAGCTTAGCAGCCAGGGGGGAGACTGAAGCTTTCTTT	CASSLAARGETEAFF
TRBD2	TRBJ2-2	many	TRBV13	TGTGCCAGCAGGCCACTAGCGGGAGTTTTCACCGGGGAGCTGTTTTTT	CASRPLAGVFTGELFF
TRBD2	TRBJ2-1	many	TRBV11-2	TGTGCCAGCAGCTCCCGACTAGCGGGAGGTAATGAGCAGTTCTTC	CASSSRLAGGNEQFF
.	TRBJ1-1	.	TRBV5-6	TGTGCCAGCAGCGACGCCCGGTGGACTGAAGCTTTCTTT	CASSDARWTEAFF
TRBD1	TRBJ1-5	many	TRBV12-3/TRBV12-4	TGTGCCAGCAATCTAACTCGACAGGGATGCAATCAGCCCCAGCATTTT	CASNLTRQGCNQPQHF
.	TRBJ2-7	many	TRBV29-1	TGCAGCGTTGTCCAAGGACAGAACTACGAGCAGTACTTC	CSVVQGQNYEQYF
.	TRBJ2-6	many	TRBV5-1	TGCGCCAGCAGGGGTGGGGCCAACGTCCTGACTTTC	CASRGGANVLTF
.	TRBJ1-5	many	TRBV12-3/TRBV12-4	TGTGCCAGCAGTCTTCAGGGGAGCAATCAGCCCCAGCATTTT	CASSLQGSNQPQHF
TRBD1	TRBJ1-4	many	TRBV28	TGTGCCAGCAGACTCCCGACAGGGGGGAATGAAAAACTGTTTTTT	CASRLPTGGNEKLFF
TRBD2	TRBJ2-7	many	TRBV12-3/TRBV12-4	TGTGCCAGCAGTTTGAGTGGGAGGGTACCCTACGAGCAGTACTTC	CASSLSGRVPYEQYF
.	TRBJ1-4	many	TRBV10-3	TGTGCCCTAATTGGAGCCGGGGGGGGCTGGTCGACTAATGAAAAACTGTTTTTT	CALIGAGGGWSTNEKLFF
TRBD2	TRBJ2-3	many	TRBV7-2	TGTGCCAGCAGCTTAAACGGGGGGGCGTCCACAGATACGCAGTATTTT	CASSLNGGASTDTQYF
.	TRBJ1-2	few	TRBV7-8	TGTGCCAGCAGCTTAGCGCAGAACTCCCGATATGGCTACACCTTC	CASSLAQNSRYGYTF
TRBD1	TRBJ2-7	many	TRBV28	TGTGCCAGCAGGGGACAGACATACGAGCAGTACTTC	CASRGQTYEQYF
TRBD2	TRBJ2-5	many	TRBV5-5	TGTGCCAGCAGCGGCCGTAGCGGGGGGTACCAAGAGACCCAGTACTTC	CASSGRSGGYQETQYF